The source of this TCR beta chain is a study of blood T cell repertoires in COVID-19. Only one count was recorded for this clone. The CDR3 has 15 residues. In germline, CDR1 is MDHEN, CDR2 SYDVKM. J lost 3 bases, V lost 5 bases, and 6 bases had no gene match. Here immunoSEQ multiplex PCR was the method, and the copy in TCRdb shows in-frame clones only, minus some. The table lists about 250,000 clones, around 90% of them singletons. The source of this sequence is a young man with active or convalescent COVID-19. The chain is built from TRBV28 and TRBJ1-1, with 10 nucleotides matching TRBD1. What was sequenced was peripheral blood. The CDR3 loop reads CASSLGTGDYTEAFF. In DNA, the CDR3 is TGTGCCAGCAGTCTCGGGACAGGGGACTACACTGAAGCTTTCTTT.